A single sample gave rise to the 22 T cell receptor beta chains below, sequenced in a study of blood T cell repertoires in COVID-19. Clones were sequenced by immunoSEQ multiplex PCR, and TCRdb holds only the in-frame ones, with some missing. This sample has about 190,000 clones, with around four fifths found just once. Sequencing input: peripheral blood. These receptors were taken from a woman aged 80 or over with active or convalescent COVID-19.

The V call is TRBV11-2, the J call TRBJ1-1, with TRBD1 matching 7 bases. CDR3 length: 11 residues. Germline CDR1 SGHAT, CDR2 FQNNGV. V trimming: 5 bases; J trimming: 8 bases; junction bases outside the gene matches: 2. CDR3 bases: TGTGCCAGCAGCCTGGACAGGGAAGCTTTCTTT. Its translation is CASSLDREAFF.

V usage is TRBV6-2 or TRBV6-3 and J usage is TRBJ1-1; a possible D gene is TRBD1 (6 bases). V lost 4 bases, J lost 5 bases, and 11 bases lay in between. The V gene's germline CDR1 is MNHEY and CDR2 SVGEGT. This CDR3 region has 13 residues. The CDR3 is CASSLTGNTEAFF. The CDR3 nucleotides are TGTGCCAGCAGTTTAACAGGGAATACTGAAGCTTTCTTT.

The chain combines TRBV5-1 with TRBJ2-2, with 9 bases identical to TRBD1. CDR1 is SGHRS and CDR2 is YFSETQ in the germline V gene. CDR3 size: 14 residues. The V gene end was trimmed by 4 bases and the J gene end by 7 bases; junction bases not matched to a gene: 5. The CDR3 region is CASSVGTGFGELFF. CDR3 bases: TGCGCCAGCAGCGTAGGGACAGGGTTCGGGGAGCTGTTTTTT.

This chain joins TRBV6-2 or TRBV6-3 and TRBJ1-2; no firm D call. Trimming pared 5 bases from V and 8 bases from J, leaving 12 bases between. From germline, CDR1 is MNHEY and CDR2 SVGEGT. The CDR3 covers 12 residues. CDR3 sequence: CASSLGKRGYTF. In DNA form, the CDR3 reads TGTGCCAGCAGTCTCGGGAAGCGGGGCTACACCTTC.

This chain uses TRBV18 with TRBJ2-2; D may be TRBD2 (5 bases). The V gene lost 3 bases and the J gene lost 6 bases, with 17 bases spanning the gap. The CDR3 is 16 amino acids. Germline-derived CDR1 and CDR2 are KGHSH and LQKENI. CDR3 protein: CASSPTGWGASGELFF. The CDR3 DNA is TGTGCCAGCTCACCCACCGGGTGGGGAGCGTCCGGGGAGCTGTTTTTT.

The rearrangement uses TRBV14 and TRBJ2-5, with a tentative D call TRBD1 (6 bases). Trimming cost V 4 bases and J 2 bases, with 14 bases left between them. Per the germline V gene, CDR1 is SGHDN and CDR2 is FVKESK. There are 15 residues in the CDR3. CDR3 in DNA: TGTGCCAGCAGCCCAGGGGTAGTGGGGCAAGAGACCCAGTACTTC. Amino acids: CASSPGVVGQETQYF.

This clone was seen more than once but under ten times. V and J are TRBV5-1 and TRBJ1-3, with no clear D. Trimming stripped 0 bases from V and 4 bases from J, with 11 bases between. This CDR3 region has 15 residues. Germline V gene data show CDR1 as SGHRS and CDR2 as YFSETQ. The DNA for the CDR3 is TGCGCCAGCAGCTTGGATCCGGGGAAAGGAAACACCATATATTTT. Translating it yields CASSLDPGKGNTIYF.

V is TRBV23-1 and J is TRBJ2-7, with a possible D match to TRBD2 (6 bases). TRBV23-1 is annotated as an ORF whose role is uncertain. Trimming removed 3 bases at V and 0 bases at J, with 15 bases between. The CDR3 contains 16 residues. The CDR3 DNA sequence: TGCGCCAGCAGTCATCGGGGACTTCCCCCCTCCTACGAGCAGTACTTC. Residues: CASSHRGLPPSYEQYF.

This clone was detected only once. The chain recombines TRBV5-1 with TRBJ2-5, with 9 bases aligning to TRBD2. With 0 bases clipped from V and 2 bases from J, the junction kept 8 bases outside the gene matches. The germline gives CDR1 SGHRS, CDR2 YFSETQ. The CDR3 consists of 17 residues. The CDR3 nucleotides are TGCGCCAGCAGCTTGGCCCCGAGCGGGGGGTTTCAAGAGACCCAGTACTTC. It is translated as CASSLAPSGGFQETQYF.

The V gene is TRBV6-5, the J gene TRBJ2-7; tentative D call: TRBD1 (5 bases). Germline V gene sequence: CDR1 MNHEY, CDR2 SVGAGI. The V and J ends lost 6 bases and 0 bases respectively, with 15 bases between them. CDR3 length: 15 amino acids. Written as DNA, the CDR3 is TGTGCCAGCAGCCCCGGACACCACATCTCCTACGAGCAGTACTTC. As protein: CASSPGHHISYEQYF.

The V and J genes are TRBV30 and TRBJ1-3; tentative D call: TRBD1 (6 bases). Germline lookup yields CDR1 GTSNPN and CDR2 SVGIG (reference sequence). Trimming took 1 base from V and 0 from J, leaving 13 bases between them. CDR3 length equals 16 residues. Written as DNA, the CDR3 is TGTGCCTGGAGTGCCCTCCACAGGGACTCTGGAAACACCATATATTTT. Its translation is CAWSALHRDSGNTIYF.

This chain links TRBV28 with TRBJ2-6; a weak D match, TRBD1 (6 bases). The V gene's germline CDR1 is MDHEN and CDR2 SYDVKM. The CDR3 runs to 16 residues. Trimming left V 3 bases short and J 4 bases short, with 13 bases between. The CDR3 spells CASSFLGAKGANVLTF. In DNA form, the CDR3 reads TGTGCCAGCAGTTTCCTGGGGGCAAAAGGGGCCAACGTCCTGACTTTC.

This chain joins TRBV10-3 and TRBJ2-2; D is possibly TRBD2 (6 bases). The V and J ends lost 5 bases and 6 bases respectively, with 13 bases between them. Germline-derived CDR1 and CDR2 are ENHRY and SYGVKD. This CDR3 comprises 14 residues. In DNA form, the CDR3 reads TGTGCCATCAGTAGGACGGAGGGTTCCGGGGAGCTGTTTTTT. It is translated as CAISRTEGSGELFF.

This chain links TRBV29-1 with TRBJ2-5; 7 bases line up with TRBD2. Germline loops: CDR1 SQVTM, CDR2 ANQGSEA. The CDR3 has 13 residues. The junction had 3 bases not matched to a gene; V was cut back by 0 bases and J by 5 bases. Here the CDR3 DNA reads TGCAGCGTTGAAGAGGGGGGGTCTGAGACCCAGTACTTC. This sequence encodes CSVEEGGSETQYF.

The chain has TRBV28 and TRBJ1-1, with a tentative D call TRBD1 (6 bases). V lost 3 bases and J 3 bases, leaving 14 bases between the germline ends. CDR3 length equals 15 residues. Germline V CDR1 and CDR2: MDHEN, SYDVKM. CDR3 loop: CASSLGRGGDTEAFF. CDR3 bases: TGTGCCAGCAGTTTGGGGAGAGGGGGGGACACTGAAGCTTTCTTT.

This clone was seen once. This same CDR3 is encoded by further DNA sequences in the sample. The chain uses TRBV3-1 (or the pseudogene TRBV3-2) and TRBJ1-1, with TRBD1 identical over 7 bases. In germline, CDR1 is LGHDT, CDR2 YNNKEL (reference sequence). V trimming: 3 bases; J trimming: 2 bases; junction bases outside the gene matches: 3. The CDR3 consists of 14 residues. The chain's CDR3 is CASSQGTVNTEAFF. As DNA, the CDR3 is TGTGCCAGCAGCCAGGGGACAGTAAACACTGAAGCTTTCTTT.

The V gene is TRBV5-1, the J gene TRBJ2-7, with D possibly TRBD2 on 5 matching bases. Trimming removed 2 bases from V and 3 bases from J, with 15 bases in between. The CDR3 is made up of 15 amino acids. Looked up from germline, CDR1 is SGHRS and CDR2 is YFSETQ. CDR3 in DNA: TGCGCCAGCAGCTTAAACGGGGAAAGATACTACGAGCAGTACTTC. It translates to CASSLNGERYYEQYF.

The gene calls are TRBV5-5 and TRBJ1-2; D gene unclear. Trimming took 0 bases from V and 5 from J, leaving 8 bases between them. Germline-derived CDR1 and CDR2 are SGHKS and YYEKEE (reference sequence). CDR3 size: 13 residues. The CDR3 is CASSLEGRYGYTF. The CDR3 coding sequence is TGTGCCAGCAGCTTGGAAGGGAGGTATGGCTACACCTTC.

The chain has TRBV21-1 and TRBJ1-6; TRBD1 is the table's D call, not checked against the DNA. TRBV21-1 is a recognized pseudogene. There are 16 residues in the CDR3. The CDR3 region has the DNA TGTGCCAGCAGCAAAGTATGGGACAGAGAACATTCACCCCTCCACTTT. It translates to CASSKVWDREHSPLHF.

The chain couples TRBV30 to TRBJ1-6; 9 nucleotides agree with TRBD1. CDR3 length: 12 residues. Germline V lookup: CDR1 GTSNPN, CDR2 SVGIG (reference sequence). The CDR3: CAADRGGSPLHF. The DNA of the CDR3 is TGTGCGGCAGACAGGGGGGGTTCACCCCTCCACTTT.

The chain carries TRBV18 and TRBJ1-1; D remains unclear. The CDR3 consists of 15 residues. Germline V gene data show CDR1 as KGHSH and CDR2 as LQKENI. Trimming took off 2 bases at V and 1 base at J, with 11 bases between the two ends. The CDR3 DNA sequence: TGTGCCAGCTCACCATCGGGATCGGGGAACACTGAAGCTTTCTTT. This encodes CASSPSGSGNTEAFF.

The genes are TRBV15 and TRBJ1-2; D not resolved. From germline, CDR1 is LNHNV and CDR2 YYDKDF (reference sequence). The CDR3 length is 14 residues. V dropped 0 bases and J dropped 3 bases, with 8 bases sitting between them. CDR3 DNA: TGTGCCACCAGCAGAGATCGAGAGGACTATGGCTACACCTTC. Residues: CATSRDREDYGYTF. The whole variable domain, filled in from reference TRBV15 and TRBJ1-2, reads DAMVIQNPRYQVTQFGKPVTLSCSQTLNHNVMYWYQQKSSQAPKLLFHYYDKDFNNEADTPDNFQSRRPNTSFCFLDIRSPGLGDTAMYLCATSRDREDYGYTFGSGTRLTVV.